The sequence of this T cell receptor (beta chain) was determined in a study of CD8 T cells in Susac syndrome. The CDR3 contains 14 residues. The V and J ends lost 3 bases and 0 bases respectively, with 8 bases between them. About this clonotype: Its target is unknown.

General study points: Acknowledgment was made by the study that its TCR sequencing and HLA analysis involved a relatively small number of individuals.

Those who served as multiple sclerosis controls were treatment-naive patients with stable or active relapsing-remitting disease. An amount of RNA that ranged from about 0.45 to 1 ug was reverse transcribed with random hexamers. Multiplex PCR with immunoSEQ amplified the TCR beta CDR3 across 54 Vbeta and 13 Jbeta. TCRdb recomputed calls from the immunoSEQ multiplex PCR reads with MiXCR, one row per CDR3 protein. This table has some 220,000 distinct CDR3 sequences, approximately 95% appearing once. This TCR came from a human donor with multiple sclerosis. Sequencing used CD4+ T cells from PBMCs. The rearrangement links TRBV12-3 or TRBV12-4 to TRBJ1-2, with no clear D. CDR3 DNA: TGTGCCAGCAGTTTGGTCGAGGCTAACTATGGCTACACCTTC. Amino acid sequence: CASSLVEANYGYTF.